The clone carrying this T cell receptor beta chain was counted ten times or more. Its target is not known. This specimen belongs to a study of blood T cells in healthy people across ages. Study outcomes and limitations: Naive T cell percentage by flow cytometry tracked strongly with beta diversity.

The germline gives CDR1 ENHRY, CDR2 SYGVKD. There are 13 residues in the CDR3. Germline trimming cut 7 bases from V and 5 bases from J; bases unmatched to any gene: 8. Healthy individuals of Caucasian origin from Russia, aged roughly 6 to 95, served as donors. Donors each provided 8 to 10 milliliters of peripheral blood. Combining a sample-barcoded 5' primer with a J-beta primer mix, a second PCR ran for about 7 to 11 cycles. Every cDNA molecule bore a tag from a template-switch adaptor containing 12 random nucleotides. TCRdb independently ran MiXCR on the 5' RACE reads; one entry per CDR3 protein. Altogether some 900,000 distinct CDR3 sequences are present, about 30% being singletons, with the ten largest covering about 18%.

Sequencing was performed on blood. This clonotype was sampled from a woman older than 75 in good health. This chain uses TRBV10-3 with TRBJ2-7; 7 bases line up with TRBD2. The CDR3 reads CAIKASGDHEQYF. For the CDR3, the DNA is TGTGCCATCAAGGCCAGCGGGGACCACGAGCAGTACTTC.